This T cell receptor (beta chain) was sequenced in a study of T cells in Graves' hyperthyroidism and ophthalmopathy. Study-level results: Blood also showed most of the thyroid clonotypes that were expanded above 0.001. Model predictions of ophthalmopathy came a median approximately seven months before onset. In simple terms, a model built on 13 V-J features told ophthalmopathy apart from stable hyperthyroidism.

From RNA transcripts, TCR beta CDR3 regions were amplified. Primed by the HTBI set, a first-round RT-PCR was run on the TCR CDR3. MiXCR was run by TCRdb on the multiplex PCR reads, yielding one entry per CDR3 protein. This sample has about 700,000 distinct CDR3 sequences, with 45% found just once. Not enrolled were patients with uncontrolled infection, other autoimmune disease, pregnancy or lactation. CDR3 length: 13 amino acids. V dropped 3 bases and J dropped 8 bases, with 13 bases sitting between them. CDR1 is SQVTM and CDR2 is ANQGSEA in the germline V gene. A note on this clonotype: As yet, its antigen is unknown.

This chain uses TRBV29-1 with TRBJ1-4; the D gene is possibly TRBD1 (5 bases). The receptor was isolated from an adult man with Graves' disease, either hyperthyroidism or ophthalmopathy (not recorded which). The sequenced sample consisted of peripheral blood or thyroid tissue (not recorded which). CDR3 DNA sequence: TGCAGCGTTGATGACGGGGCGGGAGAAAAACTGTTTTTT. Encoded protein: CSVDDGAGEKLFF.